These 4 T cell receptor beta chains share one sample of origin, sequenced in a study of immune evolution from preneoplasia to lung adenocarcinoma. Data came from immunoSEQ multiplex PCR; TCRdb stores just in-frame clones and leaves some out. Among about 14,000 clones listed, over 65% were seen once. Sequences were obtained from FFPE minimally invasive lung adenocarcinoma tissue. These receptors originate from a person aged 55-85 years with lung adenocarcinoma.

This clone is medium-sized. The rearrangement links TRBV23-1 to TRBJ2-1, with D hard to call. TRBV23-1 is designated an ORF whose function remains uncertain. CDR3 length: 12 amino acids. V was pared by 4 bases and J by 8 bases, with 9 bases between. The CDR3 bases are TGCGCCAGCAGTCCACATTGGGATGAGCAGTTCTTC. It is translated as CASSPHWDEQFF.

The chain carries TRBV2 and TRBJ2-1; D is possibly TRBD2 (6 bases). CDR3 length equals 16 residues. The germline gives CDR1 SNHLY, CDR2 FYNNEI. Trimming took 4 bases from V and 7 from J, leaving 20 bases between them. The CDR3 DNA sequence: TGTGCCAGCAGTGTACCGGGACTCCAATCCGGGAATGAGCAGTTCTTC. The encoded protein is CASSVPGLQSGNEQFF.

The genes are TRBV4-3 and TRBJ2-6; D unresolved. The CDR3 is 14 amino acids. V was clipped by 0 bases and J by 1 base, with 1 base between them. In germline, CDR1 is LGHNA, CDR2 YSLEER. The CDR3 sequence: CASSQESGANVLTF. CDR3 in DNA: TGCGCCAGCAGCCAAGAATCTGGGGCCAACGTCCTGACTTTC.

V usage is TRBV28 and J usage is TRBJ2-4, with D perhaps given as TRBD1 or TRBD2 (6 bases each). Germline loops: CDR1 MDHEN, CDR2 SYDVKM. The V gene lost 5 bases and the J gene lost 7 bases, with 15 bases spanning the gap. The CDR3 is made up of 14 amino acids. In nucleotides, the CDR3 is TGTGCCAGCAGTGCCAATACAGGGAGGAACATTCAGTACTTC. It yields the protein CASSANTGRNIQYF.